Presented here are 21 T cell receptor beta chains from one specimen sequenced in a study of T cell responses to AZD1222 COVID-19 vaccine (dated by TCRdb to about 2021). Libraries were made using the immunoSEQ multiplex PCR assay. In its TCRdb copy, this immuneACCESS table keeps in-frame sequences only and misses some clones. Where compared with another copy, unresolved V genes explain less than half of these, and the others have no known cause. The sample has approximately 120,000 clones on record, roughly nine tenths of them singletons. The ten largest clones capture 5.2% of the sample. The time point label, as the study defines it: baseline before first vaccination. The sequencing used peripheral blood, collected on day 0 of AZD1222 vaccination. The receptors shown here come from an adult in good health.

The CDR3: CASSQFTGRTTNEKLFF. The DNA of the CDR3 is TGTGCCAGCAGCCAATTTACAGGGAGAACAACTAATGAAAAACTGTTTTTT. The chain recombines TRBV4-2 with TRBJ1-4, with D perhaps TRBD1 (6 bases). Trimming took 2 bases from V and 0 from J, leaving 13 bases between them. This CDR3 region has 17 residues. In germline, CDR1 is LGHNA, CDR2 YNFKEQ.

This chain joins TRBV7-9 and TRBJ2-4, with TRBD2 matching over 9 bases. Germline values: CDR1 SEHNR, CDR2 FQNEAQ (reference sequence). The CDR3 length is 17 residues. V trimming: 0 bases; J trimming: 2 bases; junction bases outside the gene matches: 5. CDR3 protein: CASSLAGAGGSKNIQYF. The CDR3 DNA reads TGTGCCAGCAGCTTAGCCGGAGCGGGAGGTTCCAAAAACATTCAGTACTTC.

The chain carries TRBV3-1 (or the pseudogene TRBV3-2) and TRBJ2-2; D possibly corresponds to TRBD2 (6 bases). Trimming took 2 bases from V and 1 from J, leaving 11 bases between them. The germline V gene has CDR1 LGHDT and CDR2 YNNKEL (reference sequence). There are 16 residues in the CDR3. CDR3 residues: CASSQWRGVNTGELFF. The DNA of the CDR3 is TGTGCCAGCAGCCAATGGAGGGGCGTGAACACCGGGGAGCTGTTTTTT.

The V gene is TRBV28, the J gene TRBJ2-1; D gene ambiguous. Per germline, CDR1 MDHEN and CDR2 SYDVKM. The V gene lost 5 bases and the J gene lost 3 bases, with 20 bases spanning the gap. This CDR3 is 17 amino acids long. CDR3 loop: CASSTAAALSDYNEQFF. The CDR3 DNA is TGTGCCAGCAGTACTGCGGCCGCCCTAAGCGACTACAATGAGCAGTTCTTC.

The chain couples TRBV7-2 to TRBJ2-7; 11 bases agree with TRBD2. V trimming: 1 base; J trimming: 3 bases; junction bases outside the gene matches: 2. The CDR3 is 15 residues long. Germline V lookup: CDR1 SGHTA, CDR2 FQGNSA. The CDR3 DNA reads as TGTGCCAGCAGCTTAGGACTAGCGGGGATCTACGAGCAGTACTTC. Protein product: CASSLGLAGIYEQYF.

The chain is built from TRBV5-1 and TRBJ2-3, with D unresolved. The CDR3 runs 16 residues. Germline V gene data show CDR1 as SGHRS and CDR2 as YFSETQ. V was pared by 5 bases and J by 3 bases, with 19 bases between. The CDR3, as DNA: TGCGCCAGCAGTGTGACTTCCCCCCAAAAAACAGATACGCAGTATTTT. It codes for CASSVTSPQKTDTQYF.

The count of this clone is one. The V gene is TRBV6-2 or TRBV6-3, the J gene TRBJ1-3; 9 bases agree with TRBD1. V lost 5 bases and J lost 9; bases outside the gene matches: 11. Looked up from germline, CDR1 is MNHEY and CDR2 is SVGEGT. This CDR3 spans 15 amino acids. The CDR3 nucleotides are TGTGCCAGCAGTCTACAGGGGGCTCCCGTCGGCACCATATATTTT. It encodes CASSLQGAPVGTIYF.

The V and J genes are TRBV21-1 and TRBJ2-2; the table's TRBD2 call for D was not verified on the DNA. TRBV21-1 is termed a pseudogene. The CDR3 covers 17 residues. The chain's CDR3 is CASSYIPLAGNTGELFF. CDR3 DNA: TGTGCCAGCAGCTACATCCCACTAGCGGGGAACACCGGGGAGCTGTTTTTT.

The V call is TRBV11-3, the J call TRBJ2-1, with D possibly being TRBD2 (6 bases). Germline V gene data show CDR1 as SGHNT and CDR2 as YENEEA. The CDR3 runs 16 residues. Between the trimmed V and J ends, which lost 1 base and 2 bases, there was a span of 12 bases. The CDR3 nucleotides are TGTGCCAGCAGCTTAGCTGGCGGGGTACCCTACAATGAGCAGTTCTTC. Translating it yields CASSLAGGVPYNEQFF.

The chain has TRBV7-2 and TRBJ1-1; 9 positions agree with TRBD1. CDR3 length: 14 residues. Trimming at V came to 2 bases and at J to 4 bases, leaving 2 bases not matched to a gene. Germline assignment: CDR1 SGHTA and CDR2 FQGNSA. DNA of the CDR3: TGTGCCAGCAGCTTACGGGGACAGGGCACTGAAGCTTTCTTT. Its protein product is CASSLRGQGTEAFF.

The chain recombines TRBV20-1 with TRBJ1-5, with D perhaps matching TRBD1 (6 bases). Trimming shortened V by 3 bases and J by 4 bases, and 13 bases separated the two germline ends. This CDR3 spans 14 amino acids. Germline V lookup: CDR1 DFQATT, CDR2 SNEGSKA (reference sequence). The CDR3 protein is CSASQGGLNQPQHF. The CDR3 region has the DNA TGCAGTGCTAGTCAAGGGGGGTTGAATCAGCCCCAGCATTTT.

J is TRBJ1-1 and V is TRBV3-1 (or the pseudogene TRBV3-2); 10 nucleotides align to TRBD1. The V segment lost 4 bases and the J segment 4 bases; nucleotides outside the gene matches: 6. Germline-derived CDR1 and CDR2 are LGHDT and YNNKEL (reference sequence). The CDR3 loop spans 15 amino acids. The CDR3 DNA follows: TGTGCCAGCAGCCCCTGGGACAGGGGTACCACTGAAGCTTTCTTT. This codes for CASSPWDRGTTEAFF.

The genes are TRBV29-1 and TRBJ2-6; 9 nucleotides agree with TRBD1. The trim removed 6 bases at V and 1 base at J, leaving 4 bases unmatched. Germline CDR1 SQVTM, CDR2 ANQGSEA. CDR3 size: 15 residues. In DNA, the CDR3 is TGCAGCGTGGGTGACAGGGGGTCTGGGGCCAACGTCCTGACTTTC. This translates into CSVGDRGSGANVLTF.

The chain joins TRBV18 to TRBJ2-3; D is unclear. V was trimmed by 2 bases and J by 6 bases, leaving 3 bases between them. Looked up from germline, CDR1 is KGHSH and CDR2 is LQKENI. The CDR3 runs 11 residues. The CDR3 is CASSPGDTQYF. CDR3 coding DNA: TGTGCCAGCTCACCAGGGGATACGCAGTATTTT.

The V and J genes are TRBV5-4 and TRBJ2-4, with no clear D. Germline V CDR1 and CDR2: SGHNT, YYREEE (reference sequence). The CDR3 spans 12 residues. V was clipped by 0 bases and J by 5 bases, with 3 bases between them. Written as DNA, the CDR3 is TGTGCCAGCAGCTTGGGGGAAAACATTCAGTACTTC. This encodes CASSLGENIQYF.

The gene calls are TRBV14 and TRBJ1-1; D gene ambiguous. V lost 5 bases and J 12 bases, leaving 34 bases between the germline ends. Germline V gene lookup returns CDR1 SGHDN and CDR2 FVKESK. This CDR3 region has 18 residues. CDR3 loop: CASSSASFKYQTMGFPFF. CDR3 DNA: TGTGCCAGCAGCTCCGCTTCCTTCAAGTACCAGACGATGGGGTTTCCTTTCTTT. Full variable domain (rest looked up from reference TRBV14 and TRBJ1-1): EAGVTQFPSHSVIEKGQTVTLRCDPISGHDNLYWYRRVMGKEIKFLLHFVKESKQDESGMPNNRFLAERTGGTYSTLKVQPAELEDSGVYFCASSSASFKYQTMGFPFFGQGTRLTVV.

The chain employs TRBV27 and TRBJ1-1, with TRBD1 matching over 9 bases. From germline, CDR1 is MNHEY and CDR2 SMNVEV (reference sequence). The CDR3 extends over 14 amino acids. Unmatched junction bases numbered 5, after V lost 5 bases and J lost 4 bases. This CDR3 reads CASSQQGASTEAFF. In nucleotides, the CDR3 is TGTGCCAGCAGTCAACAGGGGGCGTCCACTGAAGCTTTCTTT.

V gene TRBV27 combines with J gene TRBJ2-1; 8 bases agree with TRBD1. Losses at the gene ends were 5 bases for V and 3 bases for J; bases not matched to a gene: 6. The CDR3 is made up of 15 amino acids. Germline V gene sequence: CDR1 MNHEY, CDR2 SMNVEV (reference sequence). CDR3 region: CASSPRTGSYNEQFF. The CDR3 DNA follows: TGTGCCAGCAGTCCCCGGACAGGGAGCTACAATGAGCAGTTCTTC.

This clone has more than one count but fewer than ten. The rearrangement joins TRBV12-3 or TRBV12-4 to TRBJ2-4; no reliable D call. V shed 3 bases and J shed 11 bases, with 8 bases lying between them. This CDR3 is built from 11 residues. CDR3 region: CASSLGRVQYF. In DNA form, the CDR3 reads TGTGCCAGCAGTTTGGGTCGAGTTCAGTACTTC.

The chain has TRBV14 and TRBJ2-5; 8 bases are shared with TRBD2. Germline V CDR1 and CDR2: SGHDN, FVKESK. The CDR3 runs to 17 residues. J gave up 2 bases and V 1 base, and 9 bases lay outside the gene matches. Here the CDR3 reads CASSQVLREGRQETQYF. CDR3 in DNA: TGTGCCAGCAGCCAAGTACTCCGGGAGGGCCGACAAGAGACCCAGTACTTC. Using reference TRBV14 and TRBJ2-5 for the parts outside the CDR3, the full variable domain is EAGVTQFPSHSVIEKGQTVTLRCDPISGHDNLYWYRRVMGKEIKFLLHFVKESKQDESGMPNNRFLAERTGGTYSTLKVQPAELEDSGVYFCASSQVLREGRQETQYFGPGTRLLVL.

The CDR3 is CASSLKGYNSPLHF. DNA of the CDR3: TGTGCCAGCAGCCTGAAGGGTTATAATTCACCCCTCCACTTT. V is TRBV28 and J is TRBJ1-6; D gene ambiguous. Trimming left V 6 bases short and J 4 bases short, with 10 bases between. Germline assignment: CDR1 MDHEN and CDR2 SYDVKM. This CDR3 spans 14 amino acids.